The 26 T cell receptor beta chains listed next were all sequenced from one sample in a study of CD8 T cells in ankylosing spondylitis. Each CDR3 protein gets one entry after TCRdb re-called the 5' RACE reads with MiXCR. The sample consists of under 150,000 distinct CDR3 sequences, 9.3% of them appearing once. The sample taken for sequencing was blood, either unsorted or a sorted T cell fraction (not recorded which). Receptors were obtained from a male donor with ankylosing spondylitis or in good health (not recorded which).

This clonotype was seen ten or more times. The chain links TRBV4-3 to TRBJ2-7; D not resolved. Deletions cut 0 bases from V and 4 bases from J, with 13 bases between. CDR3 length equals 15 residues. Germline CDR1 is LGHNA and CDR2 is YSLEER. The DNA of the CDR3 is TGCGCCAGCAGCCAAGACGCAAACACCCAGTACGAGCAGTACTTC. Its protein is CASSQDANTQYEQYF.

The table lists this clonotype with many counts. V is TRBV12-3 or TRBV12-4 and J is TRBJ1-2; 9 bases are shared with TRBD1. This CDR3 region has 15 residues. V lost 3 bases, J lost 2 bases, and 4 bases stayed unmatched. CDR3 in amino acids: CASSLGDRVNYGYTF. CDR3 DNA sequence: TGTGCCAGCAGTTTGGGGGACAGGGTGAACTATGGCTACACCTTC.

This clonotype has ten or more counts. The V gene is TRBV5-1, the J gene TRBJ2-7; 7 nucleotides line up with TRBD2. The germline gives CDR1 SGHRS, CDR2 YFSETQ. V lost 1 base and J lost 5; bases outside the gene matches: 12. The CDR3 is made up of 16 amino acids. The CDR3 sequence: CASSLRLAGVADEQYF. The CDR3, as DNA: TGCGCCAGCAGCTTGCGGTTGGCGGGAGTCGCTGACGAGCAGTACTTC.

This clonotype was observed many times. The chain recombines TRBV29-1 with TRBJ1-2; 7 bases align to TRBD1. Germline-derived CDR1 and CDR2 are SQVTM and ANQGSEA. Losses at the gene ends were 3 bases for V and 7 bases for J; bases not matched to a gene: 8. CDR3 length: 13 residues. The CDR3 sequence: CSVDPTGESGYTF. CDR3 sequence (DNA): TGCAGCGTTGACCCCACAGGGGAGAGTGGCTACACCTTC.

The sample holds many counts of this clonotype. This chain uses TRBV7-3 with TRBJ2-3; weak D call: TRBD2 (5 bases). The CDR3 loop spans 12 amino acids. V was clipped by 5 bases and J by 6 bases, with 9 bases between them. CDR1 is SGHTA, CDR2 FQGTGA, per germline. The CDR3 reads CASSQADDTQYF. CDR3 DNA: TGTGCCAGCAGCCAAGCGGACGATACGCAGTATTTT.

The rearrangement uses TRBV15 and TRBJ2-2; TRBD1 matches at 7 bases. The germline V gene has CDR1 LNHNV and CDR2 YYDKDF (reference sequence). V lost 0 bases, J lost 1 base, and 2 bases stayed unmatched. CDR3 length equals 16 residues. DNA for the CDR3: TGTGCCACCAGCAGAGACCGGGACAGGAACACCGGGGAGCTGTTTTTT. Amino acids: CATSRDRDRNTGELFF. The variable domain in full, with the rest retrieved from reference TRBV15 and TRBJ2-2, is DAMVIQNPRYQVTQFGKPVTLSCSQTLNHNVMYWYQQKSSQAPKLLFHYYDKDFNNEADTPDNFQSRRPNTSFCFLDIRSPGLGDTAMYLCATSRDRDRNTGELFFGEGSRLTVL.

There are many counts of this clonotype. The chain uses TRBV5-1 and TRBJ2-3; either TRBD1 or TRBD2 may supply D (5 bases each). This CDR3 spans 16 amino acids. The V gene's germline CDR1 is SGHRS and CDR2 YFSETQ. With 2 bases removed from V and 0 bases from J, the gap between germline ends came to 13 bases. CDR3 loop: CASSFGGLTSTDTQYF. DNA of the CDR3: TGCGCCAGCAGCTTTGGGGGTCTAACTAGCACAGATACGCAGTATTTT.

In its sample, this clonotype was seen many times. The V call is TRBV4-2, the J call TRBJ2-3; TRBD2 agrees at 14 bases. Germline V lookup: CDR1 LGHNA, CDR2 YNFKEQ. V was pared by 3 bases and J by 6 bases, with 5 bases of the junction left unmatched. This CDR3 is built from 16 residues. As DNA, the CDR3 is TGTGCCAGCAGCCAGACTAGCGGGAGGGGGCTCGATACGCAGTATTTT. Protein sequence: CASSQTSGRGLDTQYF.

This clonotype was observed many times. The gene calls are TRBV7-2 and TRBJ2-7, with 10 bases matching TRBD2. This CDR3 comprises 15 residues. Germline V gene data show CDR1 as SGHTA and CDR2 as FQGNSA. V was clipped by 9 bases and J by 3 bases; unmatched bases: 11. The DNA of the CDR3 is TGTGCCAGTAGGGATCTTCGGACTAGCGGCTACGAGCAGTACTTC. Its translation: CASRDLRTSGYEQYF. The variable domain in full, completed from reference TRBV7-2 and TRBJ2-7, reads GAGVSQSPSNKVTEKGKDVELRCDPISGHTALYWYRQSLGQGLEFLIYFQGNSAPDKSGLPSDRFSAERTGGSVSTLTIQRTQQEDSAVYLCASRDLRTSGYEQYFGPGTRLTVT.

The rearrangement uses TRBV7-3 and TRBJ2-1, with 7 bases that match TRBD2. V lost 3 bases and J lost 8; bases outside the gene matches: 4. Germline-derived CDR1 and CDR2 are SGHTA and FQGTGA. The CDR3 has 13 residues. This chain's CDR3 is CASSLGGTYEQFF. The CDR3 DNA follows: TGTGCCAGCAGCTTGGGGGGGACGTATGAGCAGTTCTTC. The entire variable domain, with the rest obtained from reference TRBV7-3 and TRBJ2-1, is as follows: GAGVSQTPSNKVTEKGKYVELRCDPISGHTALYWYRQSLGQGPEFLIYFQGTGAADDSGLPNDRFFAVRPEGSVSTLKIQRTERGDSAVYLCASSLGGTYEQFFGPGTRLTVL.

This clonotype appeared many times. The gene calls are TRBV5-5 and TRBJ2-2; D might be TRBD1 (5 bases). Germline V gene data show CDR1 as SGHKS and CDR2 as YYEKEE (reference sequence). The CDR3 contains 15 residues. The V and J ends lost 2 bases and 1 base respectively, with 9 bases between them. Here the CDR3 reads CASSFFTGNTGELFF. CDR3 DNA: TGTGCCAGCAGCTTCTTTACAGGGAACACCGGGGAGCTGTTTTTT.

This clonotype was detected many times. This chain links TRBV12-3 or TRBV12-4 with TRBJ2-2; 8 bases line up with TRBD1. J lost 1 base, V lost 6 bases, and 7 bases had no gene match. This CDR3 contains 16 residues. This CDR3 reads CASSRSTGGNTGELFF. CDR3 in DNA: TGTGCCAGCAGCCGAAGCACAGGGGGGAACACCGGGGAGCTGTTTTTT.

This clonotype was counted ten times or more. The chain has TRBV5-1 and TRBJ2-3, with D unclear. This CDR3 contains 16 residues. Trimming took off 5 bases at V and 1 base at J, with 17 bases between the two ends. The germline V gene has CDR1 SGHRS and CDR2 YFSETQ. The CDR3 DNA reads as TGCGCCAGCAGATCAAGAGGAGTCTTGGGCACAGATACGCAGTATTTT. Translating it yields CASRSRGVLGTDTQYF.

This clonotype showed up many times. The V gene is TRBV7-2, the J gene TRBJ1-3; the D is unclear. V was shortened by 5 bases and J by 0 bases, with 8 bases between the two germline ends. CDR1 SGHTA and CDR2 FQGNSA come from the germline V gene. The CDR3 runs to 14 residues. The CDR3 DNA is TGTGCCAGCAGCCTACGGGGCTCTGGAAACACCATATATTTT. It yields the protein CASSLRGSGNTIYF. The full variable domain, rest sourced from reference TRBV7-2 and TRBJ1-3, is GAGVSQSPSNKVTEKGKDVELRCDPISGHTALYWYRQSLGQGLEFLIYFQGNSAPDKSGLPSDRFSAERTGGSVSTLTIQRTQQEDSAVYLCASSLRGSGNTIYFGEGSWLTVV.

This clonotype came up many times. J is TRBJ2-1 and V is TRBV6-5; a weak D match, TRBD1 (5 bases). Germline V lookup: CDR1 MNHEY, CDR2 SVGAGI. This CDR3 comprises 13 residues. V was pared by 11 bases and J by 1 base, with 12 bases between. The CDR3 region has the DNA TGTGCCGTTAGGGGTGGGTCCTACAATGAGCAGTTCTTC. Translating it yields CAVRGGSYNEQFF.

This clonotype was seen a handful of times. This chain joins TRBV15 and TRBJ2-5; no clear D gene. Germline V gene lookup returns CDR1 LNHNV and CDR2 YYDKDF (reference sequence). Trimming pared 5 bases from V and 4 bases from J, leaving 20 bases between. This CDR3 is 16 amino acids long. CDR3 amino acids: CATSPWARVGRETQYF. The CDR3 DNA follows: TGTGCCACCAGCCCCTGGGCCCGGGTCGGCCGAGAGACCCAGTACTTC.

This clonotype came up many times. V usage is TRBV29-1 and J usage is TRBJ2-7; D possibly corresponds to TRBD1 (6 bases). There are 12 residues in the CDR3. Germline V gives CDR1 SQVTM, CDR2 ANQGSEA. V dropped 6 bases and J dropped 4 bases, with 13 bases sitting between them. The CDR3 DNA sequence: TGCAGCGTGGGGACACCAAGGTACGAGCAGTACTTC. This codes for CSVGTPRYEQYF.

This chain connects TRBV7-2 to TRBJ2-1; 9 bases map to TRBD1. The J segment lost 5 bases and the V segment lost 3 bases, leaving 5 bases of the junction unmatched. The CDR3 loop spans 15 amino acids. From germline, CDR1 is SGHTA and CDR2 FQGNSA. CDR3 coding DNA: TGTGCCAGCAGCTTCCGGGACAGGGCCCACAATGAGCAGTTCTTC. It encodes CASSFRDRAHNEQFF.

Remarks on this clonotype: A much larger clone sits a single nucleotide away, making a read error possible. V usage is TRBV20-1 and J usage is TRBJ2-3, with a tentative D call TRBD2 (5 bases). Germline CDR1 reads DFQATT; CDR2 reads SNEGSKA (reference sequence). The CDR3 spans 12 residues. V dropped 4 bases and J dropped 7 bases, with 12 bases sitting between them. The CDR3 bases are TGCAGTGCTACGGAGGATCCAAATACGCAGTATTTT. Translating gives CSATEDPNTQYF.

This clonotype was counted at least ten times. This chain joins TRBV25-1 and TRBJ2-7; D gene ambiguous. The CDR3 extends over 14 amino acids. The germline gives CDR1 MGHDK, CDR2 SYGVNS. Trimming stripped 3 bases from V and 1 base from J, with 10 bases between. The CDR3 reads CASSEFDPSYEQYF. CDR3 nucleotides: TGTGCCAGCAGTGAGTTTGACCCTTCCTACGAGCAGTACTTC.

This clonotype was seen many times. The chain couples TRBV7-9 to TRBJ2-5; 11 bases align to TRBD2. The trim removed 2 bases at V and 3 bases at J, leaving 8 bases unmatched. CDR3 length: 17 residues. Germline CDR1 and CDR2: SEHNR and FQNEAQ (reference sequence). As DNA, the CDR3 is TGTGCCAGCAGCTTATACCTAGCGGGGGGAGTCAAAGAGACCCAGTACTTC. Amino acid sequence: CASSLYLAGGVKETQYF. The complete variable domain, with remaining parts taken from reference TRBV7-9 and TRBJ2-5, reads DTGVSQNPRHKITKRGQNVTFRCDPISEHNRLYWYRQTLGQGPEFLTYFQNEAQLEKSRLLSDRFSAERPKGSFSTLEIQRTEQGDSAMYLCASSLYLAGGVKETQYFGPGTRLLVL.

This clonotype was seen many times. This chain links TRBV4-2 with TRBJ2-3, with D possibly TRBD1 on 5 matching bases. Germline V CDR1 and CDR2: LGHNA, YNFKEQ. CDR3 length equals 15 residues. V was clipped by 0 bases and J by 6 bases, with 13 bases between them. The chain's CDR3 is CASSQDGAQRDTQYF. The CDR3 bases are TGTGCCAGCAGCCAAGATGGGGCCCAGCGCGATACGCAGTATTTT.

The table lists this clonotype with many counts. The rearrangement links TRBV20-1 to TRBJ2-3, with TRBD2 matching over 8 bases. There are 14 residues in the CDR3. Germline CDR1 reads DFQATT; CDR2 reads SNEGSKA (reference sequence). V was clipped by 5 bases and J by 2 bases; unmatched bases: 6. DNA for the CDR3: TGCAGTGCTGGCATAGCGGGGCTCACAGATACGCAGTATTTT. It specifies CSAGIAGLTDTQYF.

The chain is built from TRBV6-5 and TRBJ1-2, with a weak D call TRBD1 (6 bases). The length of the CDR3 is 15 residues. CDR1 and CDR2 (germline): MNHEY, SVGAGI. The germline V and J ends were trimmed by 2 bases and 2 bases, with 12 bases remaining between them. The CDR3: CASSYGRGPNYGYTF. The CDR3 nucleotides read TGTGCCAGCAGTTACGGCAGGGGACCCAACTATGGCTACACCTTC.

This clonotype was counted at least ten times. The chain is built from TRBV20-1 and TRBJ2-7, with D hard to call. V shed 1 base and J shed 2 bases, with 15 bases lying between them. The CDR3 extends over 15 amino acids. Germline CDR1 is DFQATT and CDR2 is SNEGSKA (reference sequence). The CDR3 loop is CSARATQALPYEQYF. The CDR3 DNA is TGCAGTGCTAGAGCGACGCAGGCCCTACCCTACGAGCAGTACTTC.

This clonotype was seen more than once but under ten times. CDR3 sequence (DNA): TGTGCCAGCAGCCAAGGGGAGGGGATCGGCTACGATTCACCCCTCCACTTT. Translation: CASSQGEGIGYDSPLHF. The J gene is TRBJ1-6, the V gene TRBV3-1; maybe TRBD1 (5 bases). Germline CDR1 is LGHDT and CDR2 is YNNKEL (reference sequence). V lost 1 base and J lost 8, with 18 bases in between. There are 17 residues in the CDR3. Filled out from reference TRBV3-1 and TRBJ1-6, the complete variable domain reads DTAVSQTPKYLVTQMGNDKSIKCEQNLGHDTMYWYKQDSKKFLKIMFSYNNKELIINETVPNRFSPKSPDKAHLNLHINSLELGDSAVYFCASSQGEGIGYDSPLHFGNGTRLTVT.